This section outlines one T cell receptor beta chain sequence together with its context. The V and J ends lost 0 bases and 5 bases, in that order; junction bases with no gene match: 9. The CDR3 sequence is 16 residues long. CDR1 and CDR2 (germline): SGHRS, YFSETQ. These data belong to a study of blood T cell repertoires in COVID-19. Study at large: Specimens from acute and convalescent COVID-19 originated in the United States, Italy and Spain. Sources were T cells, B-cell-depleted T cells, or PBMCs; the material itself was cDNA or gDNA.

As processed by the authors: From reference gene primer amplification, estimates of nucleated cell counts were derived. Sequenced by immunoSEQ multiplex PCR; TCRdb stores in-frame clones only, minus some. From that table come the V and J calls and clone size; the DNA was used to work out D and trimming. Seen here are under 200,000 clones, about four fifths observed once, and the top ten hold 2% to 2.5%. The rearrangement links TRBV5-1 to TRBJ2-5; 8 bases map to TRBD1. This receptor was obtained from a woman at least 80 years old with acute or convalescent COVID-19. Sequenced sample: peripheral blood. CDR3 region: CASSLGGQALIETQYF. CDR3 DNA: TGCGCCAGCAGCTTGGGGGGACAGGCCCTAATCGAGACCCAGTACTTC.